Reported below is one T cell receptor beta chain. Measured with immunoSEQ multiplex PCR; TCRdb has only the in-frame clones, and not every one. The profile shows some 320,000 clones, around 92% of them singletons. The data stem from a study of blood T cell repertoires in COVID-19. Between the trimmed V and J ends, which lost 2 bases and 3 bases, there was a span of 14 bases. Germline V gene sequence: CDR1 MNHEY, CDR2 SVGAGI. This CDR3 spans 16 amino acids. Each participant's cohort was designated according to participant-reported clinical history. This TCR was sampled from a woman between 50 and 59 years old who had been exposed to COVID-19. Sequenced: PBMCs or T cells enriched from blood (not recorded which). The chain recombines TRBV6-5 with TRBJ1-5, with D possibly TRBD1 on 5 matching bases. The DNA of the CDR3 is TGTGCCAGCAGTTACAGATCCGGGGGATACAATCAGCCCCAGCATTTT. This codes for CASSYRSGGYNQPQHF.